This T cell receptor (beta chain) was profiled in a study of blood T cell repertoires in COVID-19. About the study: There were acute and convalescent COVID-19 samples, and they came from the United States, Italy and Spain.

Original handling: Estimates of nucleated cell counts were drawn from the amplification of reference gene primers. Clones were sequenced by immunoSEQ multiplex PCR, and TCRdb holds only the in-frame ones, with some missing. The V and J calls and clone size come from that table; D and trimming were worked out from the DNA. The sample consists of more than 150,000 clones, over 70% of them appearing once. CDR3 size: 14 residues. V lost 4 bases and J lost 5; bases outside the gene matches: 5. Germline lookup yields CDR1 LGHNA and CDR2 YNFKEQ. The sample comprised peripheral blood. This clonotype was sampled from a man in his sixties with acute or convalescent COVID-19. V usage is TRBV4-2 and J usage is TRBJ1-2, with 9 bases identical to TRBD1. The CDR3 nucleotides are TGTGCCAGCAGCCCACAGGGGGCGGGATATGGCTACACCTTC. It is translated as CASSPQGAGYGYTF.